The 30 T cell receptor beta chains below were found in one sample sequenced in a study of graft-versus-host responses after intestinal transplantation. The repertoire was sequenced with immunoSEQ multiplex PCR; TCRdb's copy has only in-frame clones and lacks some. The sample shows under 45,000 clones, more than 85% of them seen only once. The sequencing used PBMCs, collected nearly 750 days after intestinal transplantation. The receptors come from a human patient who received an intestinal transplant, so some T cells may come from the graft donor.

The chain recombines TRBV29-1 with TRBJ2-5; D is ambiguous. The ends were cut back, 4 bases at V and 5 bases at J, with 8 bases in the middle. Germline V gene data show CDR1 as SQVTM and CDR2 as ANQGSEA. This CDR3 region has 11 residues. The CDR3 region has the DNA TGCAGCGTTGTAGGGATGGAGACCCAGTACTTC. As protein: CSVVGMETQYF.

The DNA of the CDR3 is TGTGCCAGCGCCTGTAGATGCGTAGCGCAGTATTTT. The encoded protein is CASACRCVAQYF. The chain couples TRBV11-2 to TRBJ2-3; the D is unclear. The germline CDR1 and CDR2 sequences are SGHAT and FQNNGV. The CDR3 spans 12 residues. V lost 8 bases, J lost 10 bases, and 16 bases lay in between.

The rearrangement uses TRBV18 and TRBJ2-4; 9 bases agree with TRBD1. Germline CDR1 is KGHSH and CDR2 is LQKENI. The CDR3 extends over 18 amino acids. The V and J ends lost 3 bases and 0 bases, in that order; junction bases with no gene match: 9. The CDR3 spells CASSPGQGGSLAKNIQYF. The CDR3 bases are TGTGCCAGCTCACCGGGACAGGGAGGGTCTCTAGCCAAAAACATTCAGTACTTC.

The chain is built from TRBV5-1 and TRBJ2-3, with D perhaps TRBD1 or TRBD2 (6 bases each). Germline-derived CDR1 and CDR2 are SGHRS and YFSETQ. V lost 2 bases to trimming and J lost 5 bases, with 15 bases between them. CDR3 length: 15 residues. The CDR3 DNA reads as TGCGCCAGCAGCTTCGGGGGCTTTCTTGGAGATACGCAGTATTTT. It encodes CASSFGGFLGDTQYF.

The chain recombines TRBV5-4 with TRBJ2-3, with D possibly being TRBD2 (6 bases). The CDR3 contains 12 residues. Between the trimmed V and J ends, which lost 4 bases and 11 bases, there was a span of 14 bases. Germline CDR1 and CDR2: SGHNT and YYREEE (reference sequence). The CDR3 coding sequence is TGTGCCAGCAGCCCGACCGGGGGTTGGCAGTATTTT. It encodes CASSPTGGWQYF.

This chain uses TRBV6-1 with TRBJ1-1, with D perhaps TRBD1 (5 bases). Germline assignment: CDR1 MNHNS and CDR2 SASEGT. V shed 5 bases and J shed 0 bases, with 10 bases lying between them. The CDR3 covers 14 residues. CDR3 bases: TGTGCCAGCAGTTCCCCAGGGATGAACACTGAAGCTTTCTTT. Its translation: CASSSPGMNTEAFF.

This clone was counted only a few times. This sequence joins TRBV7-7 and TRBJ1-1; D is uncertain. This CDR3 comprises 13 residues. Germline loops: CDR1 SSHAT, CDR2 FNYEAQ (reference sequence). The germline V and J ends were trimmed by 1 base and 5 bases, with 8 bases remaining between them. Here the CDR3 reads CASSLDEYTEAFF. DNA of the CDR3: TGTGCCAGCAGCTTAGACGAGTATACTGAAGCTTTCTTT.

The rearrangement joins TRBV6-1 to TRBJ1-5; D perhaps matches TRBD1 (5 bases). Germline V CDR1 and CDR2: MNHNS, SASEGT. Trimming cost V 2 bases and J 5 bases, with 13 bases left between them. CDR3 size: 15 residues. The CDR3 sequence is CASSESPGSDQPQHF. CDR3 in DNA: TGTGCCAGCAGTGAATCCCCAGGGTCGGATCAGCCCCAGCATTTT.

This clone has a single count. The CDR3 is CASSLDRAYEQYF. As DNA, the CDR3 is TGTGCCAGCAGCTTAGACAGGGCCTACGAGCAGTACTTC. This rearrangement joins TRBV6-6 to TRBJ2-7, with 7 bases matching TRBD1. CDR1 and CDR2 from the germline V gene are MNHNY and SVGAGI (reference sequence). This CDR3 spans 13 amino acids. V shed 6 bases, J shed 2 bases, and the junction held 4 bases outside the gene matches.

The rearrangement joins TRBV4-1 to TRBJ2-5; D not certain. Germline V gives CDR1 MGHRA, CDR2 YSYEKL. This CDR3 spans 12 amino acids. V lost 3 bases, J lost 5 bases, and 7 bases lay in between. As DNA, the CDR3 is TGCGCCAGCAGCCAGATCGGGGAGACCCAGTACTTC. Amino acid sequence: CASSQIGETQYF.

The CDR3 coding sequence is TGTGCCAGCTCACTCCTCGACGGCCTGAGGACCGGGGAGCTGTTTTTT. Translated, it gives CASSLLDGLRTGELFF. The gene calls are TRBV18 and TRBJ2-2, with D unclear. The ends were cut back, 4 bases at V and 5 bases at J, with 17 bases in the middle. The CDR3 is 16 residues long. The germline CDR1 and CDR2 sequences are KGHSH and LQKENI.

V and J are TRBV27 and TRBJ2-1; no reliable D call. From germline, CDR1 is MNHEY and CDR2 SMNVEV (reference sequence). Trimming removed 6 bases at V and 8 bases at J, with 14 bases between. The CDR3 runs to 13 residues. This CDR3 reads CASSDPGGDEQFF. The CDR3 bases are TGTGCCAGCAGCGATCCGGGTGGGGATGAGCAGTTCTTC.

The chain has TRBV9 and TRBJ2-2, with TRBD2 matching over 8 bases. Trimming cost V 4 bases and J 5 bases; bases outside gene matches: 7. Germline V gene lookup returns CDR1 SGDLS and CDR2 YYNGEE. There are 15 residues in the CDR3. CDR3 sequence (DNA): TGTGCCAGCAGCTACCGGGGGGGAGAAACCGGGGAGCTGTTTTTT. It is translated as CASSYRGGETGELFF. Supplemented by reference TRBV9 and TRBJ2-2, the full variable domain reads DSGVTQTPKHLITATGQRVTLRCSPRSGDLSVYWYQQSLDQGLQFLIQYYNGEERAKGNILERFSAQQFPDLHSELNLSSLELGDSALYFCASSYRGGETGELFFGEGSRLTVL.

CDR3: CASGPGPGYSNQPQHF. The DNA of the CDR3 is TGTGCCAGTGGGCCGGGGCCGGGGTATAGCAATCAGCCCCAGCATTTT. The chain recombines TRBV6-6 with TRBJ1-5; maybe TRBD1 (5 bases). In germline, CDR1 is MNHNY, CDR2 SVGAGI (reference sequence). CDR3 length: 16 residues. With 9 bases removed from V and 0 bases from J, the gap between germline ends came to 18 bases.

This sequence joins TRBV7-9 and TRBJ1-2; D gene ambiguous. The CDR3 has 15 residues. V was cut by 2 bases and J by 0 bases, with 10 bases left in between. The germline V gene encodes CDR1 SEHNR and CDR2 FQNEAQ (reference sequence). CDR3 in amino acids: CASSLFQAPNYGYTF. CDR3 sequence (DNA): TGTGCCAGCAGCTTATTCCAGGCTCCTAACTATGGCTACACCTTC.

The V call is TRBV13, the J call TRBJ1-4, with D uncertain. Deletions cut 4 bases from V and 8 bases from J, with 11 bases between. Germline V gives CDR1 PRHDT, CDR2 FYEKMQ (reference sequence). The CDR3 covers 13 residues. This chain's CDR3 is CASSSGVGEKLFF. CDR3 in DNA: TGTGCCAGCAGCTCAGGAGTTGGGGAAAAACTGTTTTTT.

The chain recombines TRBV4-1 with TRBJ2-7; 11 bases are shared with TRBD2. Germline CDR1 MGHRA, CDR2 YSYEKL. CDR3 length equals 17 residues. V dropped 2 bases and J dropped 3; count of bases not matched to a gene: 9. The CDR3: CASSQLRGLAAIYEQYF. The CDR3 region has the DNA TGCGCCAGCAGCCAATTAAGGGGACTAGCGGCGATCTACGAGCAGTACTTC.

This chain uses TRBV4-1 with TRBJ2-5, with D tentatively TRBD1 (5 bases). The J call is doubtful: the DNA matches TRBJ2-7 better. The length of the CDR3 is 15 residues. CDR1 is MGHRA and CDR2 is YSYEKL in the germline V gene. CDR3 sequence (DNA): TGCGCCAGCAGCCAACAGGAGTGGCAGGGTGACGAGCAGTACTTC. It specifies CASSQQEWQGDEQYF.

The V and J genes are TRBV9 and TRBJ2-7; a possible D gene is TRBD2 (6 bases). Trimming stripped 0 bases from V and 6 bases from J, with 13 bases between. Germline V gene data show CDR1 as SGDLS and CDR2 as YYNGEE. CDR3 size: 14 residues. In DNA, the CDR3 is TGTGCCAGCAGCGTAGGGGACTTGCCGGGCGAGCAGTACTTC. Amino acid sequence: CASSVGDLPGEQYF.

The chain uses TRBV7-2 and TRBJ2-7; possibly TRBD2 for D (7 bases). Germline values: CDR1 SGHTA, CDR2 FQGNSA. This CDR3 is 15 amino acids long. Trimming cost V 0 bases and J 2 bases, with 11 bases left between them. The CDR3 coding sequence is TGTGCCAGCAGCTTAGCGGGGGGGGCAACCTACGAGCAGTACTTC. Protein sequence: CASSLAGGATYEQYF.

Of note for this clone: Germline is not matched at one junction end, which may reflect a read error. The V and J genes are TRBV15 and TRBJ2-1; no clear D gene. Germline V CDR1 and CDR2: LNHNV, YYDKDF (reference sequence). The CDR3 extends over 16 amino acids. The CDR3 nucleotides read TGTGCCACCAGCCGAGATACCGGTTCACCTTACAATGAGCAGTTCTTC. Translating it yields CATSRDTGSPYNEQFF.

The rearrangement uses TRBV11-1 and TRBJ2-1; D not certain. The germline gives CDR1 SGHAT, CDR2 FQDESV (reference sequence). V was cut by 5 bases and J by 6 bases, with 5 bases left in between. The CDR3 consists of 11 residues. DNA for the CDR3: TGTGCCAGCAGCCCCGGCAATGAGCAGTTCTTC. Its protein is CASSPGNEQFF.

The chain employs TRBV28 and TRBJ2-5, with D possibly called TRBD1 or TRBD2 (6 bases each). Germline values: CDR1 MDHEN, CDR2 SYDVKM. The germline V and J ends were trimmed by 8 bases and 2 bases, with 12 bases remaining between them. CDR3 size: 13 residues. The DNA for the CDR3 is TGTGCCAGCGTCCAAGGGGGGCAAGAGACCCAGTACTTC. This encodes CASVQGGQETQYF.

The chain combines TRBV28 with TRBJ2-7, with D unresolved. The CDR3 loop spans 14 amino acids. CDR1 is MDHEN, CDR2 SYDVKM, per germline. The ends were cut back, 2 bases at V and 2 bases at J, with 10 bases in the middle. The chain's CDR3 is CASSLILRPYEQYF. The DNA for the CDR3 is TGTGCCAGCAGTTTAATCTTACGGCCCTACGAGCAGTACTTC.

V usage is TRBV5-1 and J usage is TRBJ1-1; D gene uncertain. This CDR3 is 15 amino acids long. Trimming took off 1 base at V and 1 base at J, with 11 bases between the two ends. CDR1 and CDR2 (germline): SGHRS, YFSETQ. Written as DNA, the CDR3 is TGCGCCAGCAGCTTGTTCGGAGAACAGAACACTGAAGCTTTCTTT. Translation gives CASSLFGEQNTEAFF.

The chain uses TRBV7-3 and TRBJ1-1; tentative D call: TRBD1 (6 bases). V was pared by 2 bases and J by 2 bases, with 12 bases between. The CDR3 has 15 residues. In germline, CDR1 is SGHTA, CDR2 FQGTGA. The CDR3 loop reads CASSLAWTVNTEAFF. The CDR3 nucleotides read TGTGCCAGCAGCTTAGCATGGACAGTCAACACTGAAGCTTTCTTT.

The sample holds a few counts of this clone. This chain links TRBV4-2 with TRBJ2-7, with a weak D call TRBD2 (6 bases). From germline, CDR1 is LGHNA and CDR2 YNFKEQ. Trimming left V 1 base short and J 0 bases short, with 16 bases between. The CDR3 spans 17 residues. The DNA for the CDR3 is TGTGCCAGCAGCCAAGCGGGGGATAGCGTTTTCTCCTACGAGCAGTACTTC. It encodes CASSQAGDSVFSYEQYF.

This clone was detected only once. J is TRBJ2-7 and V is TRBV10-3, with D perhaps TRBD1 or TRBD2 (6 bases each). The CDR3 contains 15 residues. Deletions cut 0 bases from V and 2 bases from J, with 11 bases between. CDR1 ENHRY and CDR2 SYGVKD come from the germline V gene. For the CDR3, the DNA is TGTGCCATCAGTGAGTCAGGGGGGCCTACCTACGAGCAGTACTTC. Its protein is CAISESGGPTYEQYF.

This clone was recorded only once. The chain carries TRBV5-6 and TRBJ2-7; D remains ambiguous. The CDR3 runs to 12 residues. Trimming cost V 1 base and J 7 bases, with 9 bases left between them. The germline CDR1 and CDR2 sequences are SGHDT and YYEEEE. CDR3 sequence (DNA): TGTGCCAGCAGCTTGCTCTATACGGAGCAGTACTTC. Translation: CASSLLYTEQYF.

J is TRBJ2-7 and V is TRBV5-1; 12 nucleotides align to TRBD2. The ends lost 4 bases at V and 3 bases at J; junction bases unmatched: 5. This CDR3 comprises 15 residues. Per germline, CDR1 SGHRS and CDR2 YFSETQ. The CDR3 here is CASSQGLAGIYEQYF. The CDR3 DNA follows: TGCGCCAGCAGCCAGGGACTAGCGGGCATCTACGAGCAGTACTTC. Variable domain in full (rest from reference TRBV5-1 and TRBJ2-7): KAGVTQTPRYLIKTRGQQVTLSCSPISGHRSVSWYQQTPGQGLQFLFEYFSETQRNKGNFPGRFSGRQFSNSRSEMNVSTLELGDSALYLCASSQGLAGIYEQYFGPGTRLTVT.